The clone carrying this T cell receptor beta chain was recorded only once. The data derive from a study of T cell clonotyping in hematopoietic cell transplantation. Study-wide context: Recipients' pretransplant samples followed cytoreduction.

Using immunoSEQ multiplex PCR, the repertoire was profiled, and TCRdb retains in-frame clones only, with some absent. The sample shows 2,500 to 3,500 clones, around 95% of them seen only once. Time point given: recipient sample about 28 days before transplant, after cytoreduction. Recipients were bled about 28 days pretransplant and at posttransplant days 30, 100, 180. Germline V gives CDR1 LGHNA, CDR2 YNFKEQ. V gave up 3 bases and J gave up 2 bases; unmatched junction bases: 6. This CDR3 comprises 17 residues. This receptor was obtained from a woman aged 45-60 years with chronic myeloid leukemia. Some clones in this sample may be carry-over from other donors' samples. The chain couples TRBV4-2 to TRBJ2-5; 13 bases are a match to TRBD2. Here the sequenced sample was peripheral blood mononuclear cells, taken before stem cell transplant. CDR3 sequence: CASSQRPLAGGQETQYF. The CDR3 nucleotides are TGTGCCAGCAGCCAGCGACCACTAGCGGGGGGGCAAGAGACCCAGTACTTC.